This entry features one T cell receptor beta chain sequence. This CDR3 comprises 15 residues. The V gene end was trimmed by 2 bases and the J gene end by 3 bases; junction bases not matched to a gene: 5. Per the germline V gene, CDR1 is SGHRS and CDR2 is YFSETQ. The sample originates from a study of blood T cell repertoires in COVID-19. Sequencing was performed with immunoSEQ multiplex PCR; in TCRdb, only in-frame clones are kept and a portion is missing. The sample includes hundreds of thousands of clones, about 89% of them seen just once. What the recovered Cohort 3 donors had was two negative PCRs, clearance, or symptom resolution.

This receptor was taken from a woman between 40 and 55 years old who had recovered from COVID-19. The chain links TRBV5-1 to TRBJ2-1; 7 nucleotides line up with TRBD1. Sequenced input: PBMCs or T cells enriched from blood (not recorded which). The CDR3 reads CASSFETGDYNEQFF. The CDR3, as DNA: TGCGCCAGCAGCTTCGAAACAGGGGACTACAATGAGCAGTTCTTC.